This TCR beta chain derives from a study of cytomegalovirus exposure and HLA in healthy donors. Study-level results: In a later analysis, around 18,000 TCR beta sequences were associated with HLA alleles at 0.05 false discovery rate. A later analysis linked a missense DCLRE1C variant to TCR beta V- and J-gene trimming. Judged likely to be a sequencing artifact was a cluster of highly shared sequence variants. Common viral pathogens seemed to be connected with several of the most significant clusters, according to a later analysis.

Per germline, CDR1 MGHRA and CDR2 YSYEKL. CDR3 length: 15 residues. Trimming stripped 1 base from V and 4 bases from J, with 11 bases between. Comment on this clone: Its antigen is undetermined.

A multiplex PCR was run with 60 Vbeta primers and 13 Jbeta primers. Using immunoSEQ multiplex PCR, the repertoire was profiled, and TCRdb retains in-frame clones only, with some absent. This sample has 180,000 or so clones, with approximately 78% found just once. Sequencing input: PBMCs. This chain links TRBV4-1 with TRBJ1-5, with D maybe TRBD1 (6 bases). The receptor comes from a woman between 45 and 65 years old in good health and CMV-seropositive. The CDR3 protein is CASSQGTVGNQPQHF. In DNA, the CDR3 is TGCGCCAGCAGCCAAGGGACAGTAGGAAATCAGCCCCAGCATTTT.